This T cell receptor beta chain appears in the sequencing data of a study of tumor-infiltrating lymphocytes in primary liver carcinoma. On the study more broadly: Yields of productive TCRbeta reads ranged from roughly 3.5 to 7.5 million per sample and were similar across tissue types.

The investigators made TCR beta cDNA from about 500 ng total RNA, using a constant-region primer. Amplification in three nested multiplex PCR rounds with slightly modified ARM-PCR gave rise to TCR beta libraries. The first two PCR rounds used TRBV1-TRBV30 forward primers with a C-beta reverse primer, 10 cycles each. TCRdb redid the calling of the multiplex PCR reads with MiXCR, one entry per CDR3 protein. This sample has fewer than 250,000 distinct CDR3 sequences, with 70% to 90% found just once. From unsorted bulk tissue weighing roughly 17-31 mg, DNA and RNA were co-extracted. No patient had received treatment, and all had chronic HBV infection. Each sampled tumor had five separate regions taken from it. Over 75% of the cells in every tumor sample were viable tumor cells. The CDR3 runs 13 residues. The germline V and J ends were trimmed by 7 bases and 5 bases, with 17 bases remaining between them. From germline, CDR1 is SQVTM and CDR2 ANQGSEA.

The receptor's source is a man aged 35 to 55 with primary liver carcinoma and hepatitis B virus infection. The specimen sequenced was tumor tissue from primary liver carcinoma. The chain is built from TRBV29-1 and TRBJ2-5, with D perhaps TRBD1 or TRBD2 (5 bases each). The CDR3 sequence: CSASRDLWETQYF. The CDR3 DNA sequence: TGCAGCGCCTCAAGGGACCTATGGGAGACCCAGTACTTC. The full variable domain, completed using reference TRBV29-1 and TRBJ2-5, is SAVISQKPSRDICQRGTSLTIQCQVDSQVTMMFWYRQQPGQSLTLIATANQGSEATYESGFVIDKFPISRPNLTFSTLTVSNMSPEDSSIYLCSASRDLWETQYFGPGTRLLVL.